This TCR beta chain was captured by sequencing in a study of cytomegalovirus exposure and HLA in healthy donors. Study conclusions and caveats: A later analysis revealed that TCR association rates differed between HLA loci, peaking at DRB1 and bottoming out at HLA-C.

Details on this clone: Its specificity is not known.

PCR used 60 Vbeta primers and 13 Jbeta primers. The table came from immunoSEQ multiplex PCR; TCRdb's copy has only in-frame clones and leaves some out. The sample lists 70,000 to 95,000 clones, roughly four fifths occurring once. Trimming took 3 bases from V and 5 from J; bases not matched to a gene: 6. This CDR3 comprises 14 residues. Germline V lookup: CDR1 GTSNPN, CDR2 SVGIG (reference sequence). Sample: PBMCs. The source is a woman aged 25 to 45 in good health and CMV-seronegative. The chain carries TRBV30 and TRBJ2-5; 10 bases are a match to TRBD1. CDR3 in DNA: TGTGCCTGGAGGGCCCCGGGACAGGGGGAGACCCAGTACTTC. It encodes CAWRAPGQGETQYF. The full variable domain, its missing parts supplied by reference TRBV30 and TRBJ2-5, is SQTIHQWPATLVQPVGSPLSLECTVEGTSNPNLYWYRQAAGRGLQLLFYSVGIGQISSEVPQNLSASRPQDRQFILSSKKLLLSDSGFYLCAWRAPGQGETQYFGPGTRLLVL.